This T cell receptor (beta chain) was observed in a study of blood T cell repertoires in COVID-19. Recruitment covered 25 or so US areas and drew participants whose ages spanned roughly 18 to 100 years. Using immunoSEQ multiplex PCR, the repertoire was profiled, and TCRdb retains in-frame clones only, with some absent. The table lists 230,000 or so clones, 86% of them singletons. The CDR3 is 13 amino acids. Sequencing was performed on PBMCs or T cells enriched from blood (not recorded which). The genes are TRBV21-1 and TRBJ2-3; the table's TRBD2 call for D was not verified on the DNA. TRBV21-1 is deemed a pseudogene. The clonotype comes from a woman in her forties with acute COVID-19. Written as DNA, the CDR3 is TGTGCCAGCAGTGGGGGGTGCGGAGATACGCAGTATTTT. It translates to CASSGGCGDTQYF.